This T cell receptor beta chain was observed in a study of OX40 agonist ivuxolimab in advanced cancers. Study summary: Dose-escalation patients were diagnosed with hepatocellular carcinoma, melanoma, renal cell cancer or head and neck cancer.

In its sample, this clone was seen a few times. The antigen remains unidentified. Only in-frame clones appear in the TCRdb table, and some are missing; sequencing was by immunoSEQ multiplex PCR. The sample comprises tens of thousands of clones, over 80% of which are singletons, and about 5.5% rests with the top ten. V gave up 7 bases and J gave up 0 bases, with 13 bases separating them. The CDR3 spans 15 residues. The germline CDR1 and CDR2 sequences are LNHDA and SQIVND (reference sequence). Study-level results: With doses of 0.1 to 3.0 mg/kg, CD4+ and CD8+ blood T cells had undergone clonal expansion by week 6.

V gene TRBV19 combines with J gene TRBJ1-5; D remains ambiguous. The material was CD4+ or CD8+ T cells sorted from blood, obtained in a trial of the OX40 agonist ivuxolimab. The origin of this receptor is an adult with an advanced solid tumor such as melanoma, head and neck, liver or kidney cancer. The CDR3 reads CASTLEGNSNQPQHF. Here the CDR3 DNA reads TGTGCCAGTACCCTGGAAGGGAATAGCAATCAGCCCCAGCATTTT.